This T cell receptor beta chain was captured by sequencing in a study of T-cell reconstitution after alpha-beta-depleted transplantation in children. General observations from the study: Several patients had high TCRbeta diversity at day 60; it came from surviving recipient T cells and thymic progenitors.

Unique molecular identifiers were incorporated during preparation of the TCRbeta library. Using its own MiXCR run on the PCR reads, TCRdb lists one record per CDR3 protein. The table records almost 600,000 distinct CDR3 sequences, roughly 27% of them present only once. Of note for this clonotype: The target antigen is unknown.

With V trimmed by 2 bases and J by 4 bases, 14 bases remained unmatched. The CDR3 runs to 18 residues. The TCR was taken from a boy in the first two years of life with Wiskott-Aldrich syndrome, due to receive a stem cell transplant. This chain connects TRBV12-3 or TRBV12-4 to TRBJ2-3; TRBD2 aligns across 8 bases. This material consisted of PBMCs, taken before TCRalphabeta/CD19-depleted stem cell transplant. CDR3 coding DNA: TGTGCCAGCAGTTTACGGGCCCTGGCGGGAGGACTCCCAGATACGCAGTATTTT. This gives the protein CASSLRALAGGLPDTQYF.